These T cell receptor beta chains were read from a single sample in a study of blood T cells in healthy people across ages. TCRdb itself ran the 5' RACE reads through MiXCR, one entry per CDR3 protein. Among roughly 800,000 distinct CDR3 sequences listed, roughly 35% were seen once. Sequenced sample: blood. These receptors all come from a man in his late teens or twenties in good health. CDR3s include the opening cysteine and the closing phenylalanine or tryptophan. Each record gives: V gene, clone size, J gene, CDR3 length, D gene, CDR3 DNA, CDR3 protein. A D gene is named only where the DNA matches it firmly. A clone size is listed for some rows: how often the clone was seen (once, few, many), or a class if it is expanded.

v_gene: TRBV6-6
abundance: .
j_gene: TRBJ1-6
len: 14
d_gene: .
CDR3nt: TGTGCCAGCAGTGACTCGGGCAAGAATTCACCCCTCCACTTT
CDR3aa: CASSDSGKNSPLHF

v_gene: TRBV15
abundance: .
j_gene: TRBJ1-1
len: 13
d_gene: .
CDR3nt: TGTGCCACCAGTATAGGTTCGAACACTGAAGCTTTCTTT
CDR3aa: CATSIGSNTEAFF

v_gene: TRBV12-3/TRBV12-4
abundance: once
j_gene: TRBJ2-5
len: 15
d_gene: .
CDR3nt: TGTGCCAGCAGCCGACTGGCGGGGCCACAAGAGACCCAGTACTTC
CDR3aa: CASSRLAGPQETQYF

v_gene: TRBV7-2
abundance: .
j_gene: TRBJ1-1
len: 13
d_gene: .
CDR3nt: TGTGCCAGCAGCCCAGGACTTGTTACTGAAGCTTTCTTT
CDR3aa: CASSPGLVTEAFF

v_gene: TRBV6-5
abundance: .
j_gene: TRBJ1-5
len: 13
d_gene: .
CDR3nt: TGTGCCAGCAGTTACCGGGGCAGTCAGCCCCAGCATTTT
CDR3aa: CASSYRGSQPQHF

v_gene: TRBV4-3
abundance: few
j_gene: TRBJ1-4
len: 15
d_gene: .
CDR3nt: TGCGCCAGCAGCCAACAGGAAGGGCCTAATGAAAAACTGTTTTTT
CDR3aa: CASSQQEGPNEKLFF

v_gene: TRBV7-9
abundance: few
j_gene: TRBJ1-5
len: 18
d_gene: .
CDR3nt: TGTGCCAGCAGCTTAGCGACGTCAGGCAGAGACCCGAATCAGCCCCAGCATTTT
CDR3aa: CASSLATSGRDPNQPQHF

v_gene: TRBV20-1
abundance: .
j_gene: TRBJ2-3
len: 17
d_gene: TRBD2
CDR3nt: TGCAGTGCTAGAGATCGAGGACAGCGGGGGGCGGGGGATACGCAGTATTTT
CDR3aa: CSARDRGQRGAGDTQYF

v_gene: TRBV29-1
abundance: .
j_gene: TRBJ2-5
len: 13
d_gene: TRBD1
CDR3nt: TGCAGCGTCCTGGGACAGCTCCAAGAGACCCAGTACTTC
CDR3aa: CSVLGQLQETQYF

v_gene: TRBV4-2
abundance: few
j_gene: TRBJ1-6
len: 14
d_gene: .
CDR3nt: TGTGCCAGCAGCCAAGACGTGGGGAATTCACCCCTCCACTTT
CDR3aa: CASSQDVGNSPLHF

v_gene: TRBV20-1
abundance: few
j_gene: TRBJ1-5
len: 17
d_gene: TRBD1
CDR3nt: TGCAGTGCTAGAGGCCTCAGGGGGCGGGAGGGGGATCAGCCCCAGCATTTT
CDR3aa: CSARGLRGREGDQPQHF

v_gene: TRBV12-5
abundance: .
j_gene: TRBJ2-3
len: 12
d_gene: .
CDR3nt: TGTGCTAGTGGGTCGGGGGACGATACGCAGTATTTT
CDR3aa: CASGSGDDTQYF

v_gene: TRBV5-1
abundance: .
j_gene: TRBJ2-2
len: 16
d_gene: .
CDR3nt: TGCGCCAGCAGCACGGGTGGGGGCGCGGGCACCGGGGAGCTGTTTTTT
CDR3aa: CASSTGGGAGTGELFF

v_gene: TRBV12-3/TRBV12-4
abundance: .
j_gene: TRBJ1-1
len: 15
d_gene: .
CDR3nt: TGTGCCAGCAGTTTACTCACACCGGGACAATTCGAAGCTTTCTTT
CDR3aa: CASSLLTPGQFEAFF

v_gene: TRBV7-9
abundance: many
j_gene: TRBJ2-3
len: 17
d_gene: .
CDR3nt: TGTGCCAGCAGCAAGCGATCTTCAGCGTTGGGCGCAGATACGCAGTATTTT
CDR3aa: CASSKRSSALGADTQYF

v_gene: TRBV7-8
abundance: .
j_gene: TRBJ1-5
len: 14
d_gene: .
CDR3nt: TGTGCCAGCAGGCGAAACCAGGGAAATCAGCCCCAGCATTTT
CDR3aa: CASRRNQGNQPQHF

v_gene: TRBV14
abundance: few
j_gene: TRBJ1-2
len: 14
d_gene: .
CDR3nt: TGTGCCAGCAGCCCAGACGAGGGTAACTATGGCTACACCTTC
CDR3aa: CASSPDEGNYGYTF

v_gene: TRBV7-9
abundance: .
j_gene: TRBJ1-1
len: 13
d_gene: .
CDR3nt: TGTGCCACCAAGGCCAGTCTGGACACTGAAGCTTTCTTT
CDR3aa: CATKASLDTEAFF

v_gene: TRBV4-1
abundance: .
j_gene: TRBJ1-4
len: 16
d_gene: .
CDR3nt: TGCGCCAGCAGCCAAAAAACAGCCCAAACTAATGAAAAACTGTTTTTT
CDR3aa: CASSQKTAQTNEKLFF

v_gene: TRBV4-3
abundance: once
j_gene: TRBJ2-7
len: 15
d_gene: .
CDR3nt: TGCGCCAGCAGCCAAGATGCGGCGGATTCCTACGAGCAGTACTTC
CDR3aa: CASSQDAADSYEQYF

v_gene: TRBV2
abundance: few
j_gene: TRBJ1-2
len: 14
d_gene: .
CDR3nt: TGTGCCAGCAGCCGCGGACGAGGTTGGGATGGCTACACCTTC
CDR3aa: CASSRGRGWDGYTF

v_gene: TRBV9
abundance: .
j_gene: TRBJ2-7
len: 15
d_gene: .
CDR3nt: TGTGCCAGCAGCGTAGAGGGGACAAGGAACAATGAGCAGTACTTC
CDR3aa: CASSVEGTRNNEQYF

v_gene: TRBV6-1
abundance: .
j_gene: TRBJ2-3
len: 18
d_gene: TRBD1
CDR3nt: TGTGCCAGCAGGTTTGGGACAGGGGGCAGTGTGGACACAGATACGCAGTATTTT
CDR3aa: CASRFGTGGSVDTDTQYF

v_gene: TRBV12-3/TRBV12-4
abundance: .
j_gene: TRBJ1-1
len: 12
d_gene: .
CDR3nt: TGTGCCAGCAGTTTAAGCCCAGGTGAAGCTTTCTTT
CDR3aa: CASSLSPGEAFF

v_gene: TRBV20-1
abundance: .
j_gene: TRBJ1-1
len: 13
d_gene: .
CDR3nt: TGCAGTGCCACAGGGCAACCGAACACTGAAGCTTTCTTT
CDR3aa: CSATGQPNTEAFF

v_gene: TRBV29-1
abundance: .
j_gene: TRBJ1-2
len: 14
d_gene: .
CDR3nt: TGCAGCGTCTCCGGAGCACAGGGCCCGAATGGCTACACCTTC
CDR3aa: CSVSGAQGPNGYTF

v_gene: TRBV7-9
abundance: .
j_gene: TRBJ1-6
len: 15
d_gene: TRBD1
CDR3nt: TGTGCCAGCAGCTTAGCCCGGGACAGAAATTCACCCCTCCACTTT
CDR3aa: CASSLARDRNSPLHF